This T cell receptor (beta chain) appears in the sequencing data of a study of graft-versus-host responses after intestinal transplantation. General study results and limits: GvH clones appeared in recipient marrow, some first in ileum or blood.

Assay used: immunoSEQ multiplex PCR; TCRdb lists only in-frame clones, some missing. Here the sample spans 7,500 or so clones, around 25% being singletons. The CDR3 runs to 17 residues. V was cut by 1 base and J by 7 bases, with 22 bases left in between. Germline V gives CDR1 LGHNA, CDR2 YSLEER. The source material was alloreactive CD4+ T cells from a mixed lymphocyte reaction culture, sampled before transplantation. This sample's subset: CFSE-low proliferating T cells sorted from approximately 6-day pre-transplant mixed lymphocyte reaction (GvH or HvG direction). The TCR comes from a human patient who was an organ donor for intestinal transplantation. V is TRBV4-3 and J is TRBJ2-5, with no clear D. DNA for the CDR3: TGCGCCAGCAGCCAAGCCAGACGGACGCCGCCCCGAGGGACCCAGTACTTC. It is translated as CASSQARRTPPRGTQYF.